These T cell receptor beta chains were read from a single sample in a study of blood T cell repertoires in COVID-19. Some clones are missing from TCRdb's copy, which holds only in-frame ones; the method was immunoSEQ multiplex PCR. The table includes approximately 250,000 clones, approximately 81% detected once. What was sequenced was peripheral blood. The source is a man aged 60 to 69 with acute or convalescent COVID-19. Both conserved end residues are part of each CDR3. A D gene is named only where the DNA matches it firmly.

v_call,j_call,d_call,cdr3_aa
TRBV19,TRBJ2-7,.,CASSIPGSYDYEQYF
TRBV3-1/TRBV3-2,TRBJ1-2,TRBD1,CASSGDRGPGYTF
TRBV7-9,TRBJ2-7,TRBD1,CASSYRTGGVEQYF
TRBV7-9,TRBJ1-2,TRBD1,CASTFTGDYGYTF
TRBV29-1,TRBJ1-6,.,CSAQDSSNSPLHF
TRBV7-6,TRBJ2-3,TRBD1,CASSTQTGGHSDTQYF
TRBV9,TRBJ2-1,TRBD1,CASSVETGWGHEQFF
TRBV18,TRBJ2-1,.,CASSPQGVTRSEQFF
TRBV19,TRBJ1-2,.,CASSDVGTRAFAAGYTF
TRBV10-3,TRBJ2-7,TRBD1,CAIRGQGNSYEQYF
TRBV9,TRBJ1-1,TRBD1,CASSVVGGQGNTEAFF
TRBV5-4,TRBJ2-7,TRBD2,CASKVGGTASYEQYF
TRBV5-1,TRBJ1-5,.,CASSLGGQLNQPQHF
TRBV11-2,TRBJ2-2,TRBD2,CASSSTWAGASTGELFF
TRBV3-1/TRBV3-2,TRBJ2-5,TRBD2,CASSTPGRATQYF
TRBV3-1/TRBV3-2,TRBJ2-1,TRBD2,CASRKGRGGYNEQFF
TRBV19,TRBJ2-7,TRBD2,CASSTRLAELSSYEQYF
TRBV5-4,TRBJ2-7,TRBD2,CASSLAAFPSGSRVEQYF
TRBV7-3,TRBJ1-1,.,CASSLFDSRGAMNTEAFF
TRBV4-3,TRBJ1-2,.,CASSQEEASAGYTF
TRBV2,TRBJ1-6,TRBD1,CASSGQGTLNSPLHF
TRBV5-1,TRBJ1-2,.,CASSLSAGLGYTF
TRBV7-3,TRBJ2-1,.,CASSLTGTSYNEQFF
TRBV5-1,TRBJ2-5,TRBD1,CASSSGQGRETQYF
TRBV5-1,TRBJ1-3,.,CASSFFGLHSGNTIYF
TRBV11-2,TRBJ1-1,TRBD1,CASSLQTGGLEAFF
TRBV7-8,TRBJ1-1,.,CASSLQMNTEAFF
TRBV19,TRBJ1-5,.,CASSIDGHFQPQHF
TRBV19,TRBJ1-4,.,CASSIAPVNEKLFF
TRBV7-8,TRBJ1-4,.,CASSLGARGKLFF
TRBV7-2,TRBJ2-1,TRBD1,CASSSDRGIHNEQFF
TRBV6-2/TRBV6-3,TRBJ2-3,TRBD2,CASSYSSGRSLAGLSTDTQYF
TRBV7-2,TRBJ1-1,.,CASSPQVNTEAFF
TRBV5-1,TRBJ1-2,.,CASSFDSNYGYTF
TRBV27,TRBJ2-5,TRBD2,CASRPSGRVGGETQYF
TRBV15,TRBJ2-7,TRBD1,CATSPGQAYEQYF
TRBV18,TRBJ1-1,.,CASSPTTSHNTEAFF
TRBV7-3,TRBJ1-5,.,CASSPGGNQPQHF
TRBV2,TRBJ2-5,.,CASGALQETQYF
TRBV29-1,TRBJ2-1,.,CSVGSRLAEYNEQFF
TRBV3-1/TRBV3-2,TRBJ2-6,.,CASSRGTGVSGANVLTF
TRBV19,TRBJ1-4,.,CASSRQGLKLFF
TRBV7-3,TRBJ2-3,TRBD2,CASSTGLAGGADTQYF
TRBV9,TRBJ2-7,.,CASSAGVRDEQYF
TRBV28,TRBJ2-7,TRBD2,CASSLREWYEQYF
TRBV5-4,TRBJ2-1,.,CASSMDSHNEQFF
TRBV4-1,TRBJ2-1,TRBD2,CASSRIRTSGINEQFF
TRBV7-8,TRBJ2-5,TRBD1,CASSLGQGQETQYF
TRBV28,TRBJ2-3,TRBD2,CASSLYLAGTDTQYF
TRBV12-3/TRBV12-4,TRBJ1-2,TRBD1,CASNLGQADGYTF
TRBV11-2,TRBJ2-3,TRBD2,CASSLVSGGRVGTDTQYF
TRBV30,TRBJ1-2,.,CAWSAGAHGYTF
TRBV7-3,TRBJ2-6,.,CASSLTGGRRSGANVLTF
TRBV10-3,TRBJ1-1,TRBD1,CAIRNDGDRGLEAFF
TRBV10-3,TRBJ1-5,TRBD1,CAISTGTGSNQPQHF
TRBV5-1,TRBJ2-5,TRBD1,CASSLGGTGSQETQYF
TRBV27,TRBJ2-1,.,CASSLSGGTISAYNEQFF
TRBV5-1,TRBJ2-3,TRBD2,CASSSIGLAVGGDTQYF
TRBV19,TRBJ2-7,.,CASSIGYYYEQYF
TRBV28,TRBJ2-6,TRBD1,CASSPGTGGDPFSGANVLTF